Given below is one TCR beta chain in context. This sample is drawn from a study of blood T cell repertoires in COVID-19. Study overall: PBMCs, B-cell-depleted T cells, or T cells were the source of the cDNA or gDNA that made up the material.

Sequencing was performed with immunoSEQ multiplex PCR; in TCRdb, only in-frame clones are kept and a portion is missing. The table records around 280,000 clones, 70% to 90% of them present only once. Germline-derived CDR1 and CDR2 are SGHVS and FNYEAQ. After removal of 1 base from V and 5 bases from J, the junction contained 10 bases not matched to a gene. This CDR3 spans 17 amino acids. This chain links TRBV7-6 with TRBJ2-5, with 10 nucleotides matching TRBD2. This TCR derives from a woman in her thirties who had recovered from COVID-19. Sequencing was carried out using peripheral blood. This CDR3 is CASSLGLAGVLGETQYF. CDR3 bases: TGTGCCAGCAGCTTAGGGCTAGCGGGAGTCTTAGGGGAGACCCAGTACTTC.